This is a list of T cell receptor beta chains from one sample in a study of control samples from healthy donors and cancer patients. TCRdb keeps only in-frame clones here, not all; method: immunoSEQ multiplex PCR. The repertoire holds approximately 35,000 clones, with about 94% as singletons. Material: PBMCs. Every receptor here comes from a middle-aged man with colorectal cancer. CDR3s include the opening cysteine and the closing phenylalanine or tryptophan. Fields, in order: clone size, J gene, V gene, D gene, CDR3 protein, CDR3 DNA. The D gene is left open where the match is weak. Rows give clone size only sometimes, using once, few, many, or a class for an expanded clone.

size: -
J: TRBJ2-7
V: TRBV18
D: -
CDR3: CASSFSYEQYF
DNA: TGTGCCAGCTCATTCTCCTACGAGCAGTACTTC

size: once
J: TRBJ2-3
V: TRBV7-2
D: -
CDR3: CASSLGGGGTDTQYF
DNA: TGTGCCAGCAGCTTAGGTGGGGGAGGCACAGATACGCAGTATTTT

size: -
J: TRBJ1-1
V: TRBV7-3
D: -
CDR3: CASSLQAPSWNTEAFF
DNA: TGTGCCAGCAGCTTACAGGCCCCCAGTTGGAACACTGAAGCTTTCTTT

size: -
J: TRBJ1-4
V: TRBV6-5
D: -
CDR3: CASTPLDEKLFF
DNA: TGTGCCAGCACCCCCCTCGATGAAAAACTGTTTTTT

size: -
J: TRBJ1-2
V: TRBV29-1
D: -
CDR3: CSVEGAQGGVSYTF
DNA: TGCAGCGTTGAAGGGGCTCAAGGGGGAGTGAGCTACACCTTC

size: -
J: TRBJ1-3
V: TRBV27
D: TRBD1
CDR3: CASSPQDRGGNTIYF
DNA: TGTGCCAGCAGTCCTCAAGACAGGGGTGGAAACACCATATATTTT

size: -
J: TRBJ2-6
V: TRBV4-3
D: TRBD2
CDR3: CASSQAPGGATGANVLTF
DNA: TGCGCCAGCAGCCAAGCCCCGGGAGGGGCCACTGGGGCCAACGTCCTGACTTTC

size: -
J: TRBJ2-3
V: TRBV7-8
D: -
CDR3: CASSPRGRFTDTQYF
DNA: TGTGCCAGCAGCCCTCGGGGTAGGTTCACAGATACGCAGTATTTT

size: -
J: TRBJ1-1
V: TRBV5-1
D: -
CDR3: CASSFLGADTEAFF
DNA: TGCGCCAGCAGCTTCCTGGGGGCAGACACTGAAGCTTTCTTT

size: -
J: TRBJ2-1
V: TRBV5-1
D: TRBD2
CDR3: CATHLGRGAGVNEQFF
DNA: TGCGCCACCCACCTTGGGCGGGGGGCTGGGGTAAATGAGCAGTTCTTC

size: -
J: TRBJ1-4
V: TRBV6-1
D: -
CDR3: CASSEQGGTNEKLFF
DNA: TGTGCCAGCAGTGAACAGGGCGGAACTAATGAAAAACTGTTTTTT

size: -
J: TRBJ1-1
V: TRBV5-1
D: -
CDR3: CASSLELGAFNTEAFF
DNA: TGCGCCAGCAGCTTGGAACTAGGGGCATTTAACACTGAAGCTTTCTTT

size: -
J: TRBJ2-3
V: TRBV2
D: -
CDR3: CASSPEDTQYF
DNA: TGTGCCAGCAGCCCCGAAGATACGCAGTATTTT

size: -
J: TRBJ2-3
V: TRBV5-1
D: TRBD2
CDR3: CASSLVPSGERTDTQYF
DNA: TGCGCCAGCAGCTTGGTACCTAGCGGGGAGCGCACAGATACGCAGTATTTT

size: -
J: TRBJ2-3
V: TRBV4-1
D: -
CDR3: CASSQGSGRSDTQYF
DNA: TGCGCCAGCAGCCAAGGGAGCGGGCGGTCAGATACGCAGTATTTT

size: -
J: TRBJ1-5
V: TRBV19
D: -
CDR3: CASSIVEGNGLHNQPQHF
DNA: TGTGCCAGTAGTATAGTAGAGGGAAACGGGCTGCACAATCAGCCCCAGCATTTT

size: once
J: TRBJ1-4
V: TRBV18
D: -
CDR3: CASSPTGPNEKLFF
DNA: TGTGCCAGCTCACCAACAGGGCCTAATGAAAAACTGTTTTTT

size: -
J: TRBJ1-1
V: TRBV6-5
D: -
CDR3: CASSTGRGERGAFF
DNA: TGTGCCAGCAGCACCGGGAGGGGGGAACGAGGAGCTTTCTTT

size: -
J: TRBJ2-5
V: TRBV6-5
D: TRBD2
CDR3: CASSQRGPSETQYF
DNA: TGTGCCAGCAGTCAGCGGGGCCCCTCGGAGACCCAGTACTTC

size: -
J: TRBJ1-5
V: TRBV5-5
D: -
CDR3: CASRPDSYSNQPQHF
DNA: TGTGCCAGCAGACCAGACAGCTATAGCAATCAGCCCCAGCATTTT

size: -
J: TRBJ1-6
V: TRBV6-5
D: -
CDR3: CASSYDGALNSPLHF
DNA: TGTGCCAGCAGTTACGACGGGGCGCTTAATTCACCCCTCCACTTT

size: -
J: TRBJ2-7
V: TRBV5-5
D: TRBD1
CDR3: CASSSGQGYEQYF
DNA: TGTGCCAGCAGTTCGGGACAGGGTTACGAGCAGTACTTC

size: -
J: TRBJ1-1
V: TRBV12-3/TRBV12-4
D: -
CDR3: CASSWVGGTEAFF
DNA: TGTGCCAGCAGTTGGGTCGGGGGCACTGAAGCTTTCTTT

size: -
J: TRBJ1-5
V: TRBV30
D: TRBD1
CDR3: CAWSERLDRAIRGNQPQHF
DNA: TGTGCCTGGAGTGAAAGATTGGACAGGGCGATTAGGGGCAATCAGCCCCAGCATTTT

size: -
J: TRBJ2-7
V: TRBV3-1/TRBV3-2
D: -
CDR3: CANSQRFSGEQYF
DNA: TGTGCCAACAGCCAACGGTTTAGCGGCGAGCAGTACTTC

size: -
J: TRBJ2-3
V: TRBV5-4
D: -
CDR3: CASSLAGQKTDTQYF
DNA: TGTGCCAGCAGCTTGGCCGGACAGAAGACAGATACGCAGTATTTT

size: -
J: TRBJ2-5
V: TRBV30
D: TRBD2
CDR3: CAWSALAKTQYF
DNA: TGTGCCTGGAGTGCACTAGCGAAGACCCAGTACTTC

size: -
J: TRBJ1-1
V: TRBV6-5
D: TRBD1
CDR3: CASRGIDRVSEAFF
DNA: TGTGCCAGCAGAGGAATAGACAGGGTCTCTGAAGCTTTCTTT

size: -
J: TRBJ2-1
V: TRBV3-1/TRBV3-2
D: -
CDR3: CASSLHGTAQSSYNEQFF
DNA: TGTGCCAGCAGCCTACACGGGACGGCCCAAAGCTCCTACAATGAGCAGTTCTTC

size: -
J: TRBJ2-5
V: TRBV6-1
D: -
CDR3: CASSEVRVVETQYF
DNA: TGTGCCAGCAGTGAAGTAAGGGTGGTTGAGACCCAGTACTTC

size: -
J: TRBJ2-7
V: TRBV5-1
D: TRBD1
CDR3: CASSAGGTGDYEQYF
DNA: TGCGCCAGCAGCGCCGGGGGGACAGGGGACTACGAGCAGTACTTC

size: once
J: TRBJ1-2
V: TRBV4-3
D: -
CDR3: CASSQGGGFGYGYTF
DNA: TGCGCCAGCAGCCAAGGGGGGGGGTTTGGCTATGGCTACACCTTC

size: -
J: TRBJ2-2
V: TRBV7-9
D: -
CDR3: CASSNRDRELFF
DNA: TGTGCCAGCAGCAACCGGGACAGGGAGCTGTTTTTT

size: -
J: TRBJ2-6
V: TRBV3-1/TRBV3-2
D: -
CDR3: CASSQYPGANVLTF
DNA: TGTGCCAGCAGCCAATATCCTGGGGCCAACGTCCTGACTTTC

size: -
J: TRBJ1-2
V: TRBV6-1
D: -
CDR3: CASSEAGTRFF
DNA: TGTGCCAGCAGTGAAGCCGGGACTAGGTTTTTC

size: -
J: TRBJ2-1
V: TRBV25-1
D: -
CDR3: CASSRPSNNEQFF
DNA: TGTGCCAGCTCGCGGCCATCCAACAATGAGCAGTTCTTC

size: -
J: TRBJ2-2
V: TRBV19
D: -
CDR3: CASSIEGRATGELFF
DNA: TGTGCCAGTAGTATAGAGGGTAGGGCCACCGGGGAGCTGTTTTTT

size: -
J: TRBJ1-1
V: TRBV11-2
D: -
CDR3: CASSLVRNTEAFF
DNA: TGTGCCAGCAGCTTAGTCAGGAACACTGAAGCTTTCTTT

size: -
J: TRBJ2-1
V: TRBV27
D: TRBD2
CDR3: CASSLPALAGKVVEQFF
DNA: TGTGCCAGCAGTCTCCCGGCGCTAGCGGGGAAGGTTGTTGAGCAGTTCTTC

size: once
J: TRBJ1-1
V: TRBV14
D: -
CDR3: CASSQDTGRRAFF
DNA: TGTGCCAGCAGCCAAGATACGGGAAGGAGAGCTTTCTTT

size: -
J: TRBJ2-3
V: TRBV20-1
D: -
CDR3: CSAPDTQYF
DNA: TGCAGTGCACCTGATACGCAGTATTTT

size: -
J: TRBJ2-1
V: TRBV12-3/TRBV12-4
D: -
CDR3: CASSLTGTQFF
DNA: TGTGCCAGCAGCTTAACTGGGACTCAGTTCTTC